This is a list of T cell receptor beta chains from one sample in a study of T cells after posttransplantation cyclophosphamide. Assay used: immunoSEQ multiplex PCR; TCRdb lists only in-frame clones, some missing. The sample shows approximately 30,000 clones, around 90% of them seen only once. Sequencing used PBMCs. These TCRs come from a woman between 40 and 50 years old with a blood cancer, CMV-positive, and with a related stem cell donor. The CDR3 runs from the conserved cysteine through the conserved F or W. A D gene is named only where the DNA matches it firmly. Rows may omit the clone size; those that give it use once, few, many or a size class.

TRBD1	NA	TRBV4-2	TRBJ1-2	TGTGCCAGCAGCCTTGGGACAGGGTTTGGCTACACCTTC	CASSLGTGFGYTF
TRBD1	NA	TRBV2	TRBJ2-1	TGTGCCAGTAGGAGACAGGGGGCGTATAATGAGCAGTTCTTC	CASRRQGAYNEQFF
TRBD2	NA	TRBV9	TRBJ2-3	TGTGCCAGCAGCCCCAGGACTAGCGGAGGAGATACGCAGTATTTT	CASSPRTSGGDTQYF
TRBD1	NA	TRBV7-9	TRBJ1-2	TGTGCCAGCAGCTCCCGGGACAGGGGGCTGTCGGGCTACACCTTC	CASSSRDRGLSGYTF
NA	NA	TRBV27	TRBJ2-1	TGTGCCAGCAGTTTAAGGCCGGGCAATGAGCAGTTCTTC	CASSLRPGNEQFF
TRBD2	NA	TRBV2	TRBJ2-7	TGTGCCAGCTCTAGCCTAGCGGGGTACTCCTACGAGCAGTACTTC	CASSSLAGYSYEQYF
TRBD1	once	TRBV6-5	TRBJ1-1	TGTGCCAGCAGCCGGGGGACAGGGGGGGGCACTGAAGCTTTCTTT	CASSRGTGGGTEAFF
TRBD1	NA	TRBV7-3	TRBJ1-2	TGTGCCAGCAGCCCGACAGGGGGAACCTATGGCTACACCTTC	CASSPTGGTYGYTF
NA	NA	TRBV6-5	TRBJ2-2	TGTGCCAGCACGGTCGCGGGGTGGAACACCGGGGAGCTGTTTTTT	CASTVAGWNTGELFF
TRBD1	NA	TRBV5-5	TRBJ2-7	TGTGCCAGCAGCTCCCCGGGACAGGGGACAAGAGAGCAGTACTTC	CASSSPGQGTREQYF
NA	NA	TRBV9	TRBJ2-7	TGTGCCAGCAGCCTGCGGGACCGTTCCTACGAGCAGTACTTC	CASSLRDRSYEQYF
TRBD1	NA	TRBV6-1	TRBJ2-7	TGTGCCAGCAGTCGGCAGGGGGCGAGTGAGCAGTACTTC	CASSRQGASEQYF
TRBD2	NA	TRBV5-1	TRBJ2-3	TGCGCCAGCAGCTTGGAAACGACTAGCGGAGAATTCACAGATACGCAGTATTTT	CASSLETTSGEFTDTQYF
TRBD1	NA	TRBV7-9	TRBJ1-1	TGTGCCAGCAGCGCATTCGGGACAGGGAGGACTGAAGCTTTCTTT	CASSAFGTGRTEAFF
NA	few	TRBV4-2	TRBJ2-7	TGTGCCAGCAGCGAGGGACTCCTCTACGAGCAGTACTTC	CASSEGLLYEQYF
NA	NA	TRBV5-1	TRBJ1-2	TGCGCCAGCAGCTTGGGGACGGGAGACTATGGCTACACCTTC	CASSLGTGDYGYTF
NA	NA	TRBV4-1	TRBJ1-6	TGCGCCAGCAGCCACGGGACAAGCACCTATAATTCCCCCCTCCACTTT	CASSHGTSTYNSPLHF